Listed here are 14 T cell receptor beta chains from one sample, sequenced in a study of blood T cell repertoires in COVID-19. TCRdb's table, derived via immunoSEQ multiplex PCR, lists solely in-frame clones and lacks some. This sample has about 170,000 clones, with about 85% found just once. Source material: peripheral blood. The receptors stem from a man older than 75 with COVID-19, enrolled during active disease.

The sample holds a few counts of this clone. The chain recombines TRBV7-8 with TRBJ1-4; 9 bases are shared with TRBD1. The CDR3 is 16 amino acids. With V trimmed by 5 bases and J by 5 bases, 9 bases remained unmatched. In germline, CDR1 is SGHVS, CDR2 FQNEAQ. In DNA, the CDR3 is TGTGCCAGCAGCCTCAGGGATGGGACAGGGAATGAAAAACTGTTTTTT. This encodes CASSLRDGTGNEKLFF.

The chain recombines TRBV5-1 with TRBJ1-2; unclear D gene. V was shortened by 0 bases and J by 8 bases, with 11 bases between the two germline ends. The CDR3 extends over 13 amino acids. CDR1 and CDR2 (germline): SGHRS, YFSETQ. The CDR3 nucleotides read TGCGCCAGCAGCTTGGAACACCGATGGGGCTACACCTTC. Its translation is CASSLEHRWGYTF.

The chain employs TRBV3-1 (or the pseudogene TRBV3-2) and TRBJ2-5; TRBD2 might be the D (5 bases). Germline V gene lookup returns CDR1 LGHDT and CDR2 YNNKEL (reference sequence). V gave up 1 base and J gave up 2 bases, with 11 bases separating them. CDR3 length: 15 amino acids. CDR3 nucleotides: TGTGCCAGCAGCCAAGTCCGGGGAGAGCAAGAGACCCAGTACTTC. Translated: CASSQVRGEQETQYF.

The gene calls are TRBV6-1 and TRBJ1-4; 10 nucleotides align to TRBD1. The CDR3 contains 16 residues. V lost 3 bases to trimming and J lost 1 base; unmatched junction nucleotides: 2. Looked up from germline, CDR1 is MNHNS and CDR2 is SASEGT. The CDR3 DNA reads TGTGCCAGCAGTGACAGGGACAGGGGAACTAATGAAAAACTGTTTTTT. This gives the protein CASSDRDRGTNEKLFF.

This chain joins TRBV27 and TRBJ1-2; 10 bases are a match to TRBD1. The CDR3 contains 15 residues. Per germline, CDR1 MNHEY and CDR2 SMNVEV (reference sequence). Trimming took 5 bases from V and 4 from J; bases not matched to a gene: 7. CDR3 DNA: TGTGCCAGCAGTCCCCGGGACAGGGGTTCCTATGGCTACACCTTC. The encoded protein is CASSPRDRGSYGYTF.

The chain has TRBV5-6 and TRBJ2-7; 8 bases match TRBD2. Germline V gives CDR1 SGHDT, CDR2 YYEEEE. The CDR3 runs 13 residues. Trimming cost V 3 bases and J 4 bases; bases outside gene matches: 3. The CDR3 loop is CASSSGLGYEQYF. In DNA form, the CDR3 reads TGTGCCAGCAGCTCGGGACTAGGATACGAGCAGTACTTC.

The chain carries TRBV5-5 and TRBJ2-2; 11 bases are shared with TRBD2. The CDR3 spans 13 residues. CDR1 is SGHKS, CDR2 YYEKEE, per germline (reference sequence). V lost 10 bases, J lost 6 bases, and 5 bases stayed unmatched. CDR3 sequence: CASGTSGAGELFF. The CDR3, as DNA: TGTGCCTCGGGGACTAGCGGTGCCGGGGAGCTGTTTTTT. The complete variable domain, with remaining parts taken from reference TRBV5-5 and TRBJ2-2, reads DAGVTQSPTHLIKTRGQQVTLRCSPISGHKSVSWYQQVLGQGPQFIFQYYEKEERGRGNFPDRFSARQFPNYSSELNVNALLLGDSALYLCASGTSGAGELFFGEGSRLTVL.

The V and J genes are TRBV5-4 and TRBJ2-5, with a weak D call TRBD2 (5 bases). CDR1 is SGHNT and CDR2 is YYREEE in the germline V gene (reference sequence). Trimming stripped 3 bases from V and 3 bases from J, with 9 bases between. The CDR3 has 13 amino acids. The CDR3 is CASSSRREETQYF. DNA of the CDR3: TGTGCCAGCAGCTCCCGGCGGGAAGAGACCCAGTACTTC.

The CDR3 coding sequence is TGTGCCACCAGCAGAGGGGGACCCGGGGGGTCCTACGAGCAGTACTTC. As protein: CATSRGGPGGSYEQYF. The chain couples TRBV15 to TRBJ2-7; TRBD2 aligns across 7 bases. Germline CDR1 and CDR2: LNHNV and YYDKDF (reference sequence). This CDR3 comprises 16 residues. With V trimmed by 1 base and J by 1 base, 7 bases remained unmatched.

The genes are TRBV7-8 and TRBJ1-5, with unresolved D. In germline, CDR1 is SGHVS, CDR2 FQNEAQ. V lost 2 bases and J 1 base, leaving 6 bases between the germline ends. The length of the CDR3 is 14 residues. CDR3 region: CASSLIVSNQPQHF. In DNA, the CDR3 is TGTGCCAGCAGCTTAATAGTGAGCAATCAGCCCCAGCATTTT.

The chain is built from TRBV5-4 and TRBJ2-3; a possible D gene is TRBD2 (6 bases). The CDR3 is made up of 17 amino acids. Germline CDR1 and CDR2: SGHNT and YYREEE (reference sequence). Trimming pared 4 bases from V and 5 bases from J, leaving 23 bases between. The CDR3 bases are TGTGCCAGCAGCCCTGCAGCGGGCGCCGTCGCCCGAGATACGCAGTATTTT. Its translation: CASSPAAGAVARDTQYF.

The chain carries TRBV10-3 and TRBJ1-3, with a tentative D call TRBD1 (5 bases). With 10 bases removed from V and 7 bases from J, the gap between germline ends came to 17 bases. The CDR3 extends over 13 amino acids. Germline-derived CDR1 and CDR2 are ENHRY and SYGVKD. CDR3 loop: CATLTGPGNTIYF. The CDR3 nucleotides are TGTGCCACCCTTACAGGACCAGGCAACACCATATATTTT.

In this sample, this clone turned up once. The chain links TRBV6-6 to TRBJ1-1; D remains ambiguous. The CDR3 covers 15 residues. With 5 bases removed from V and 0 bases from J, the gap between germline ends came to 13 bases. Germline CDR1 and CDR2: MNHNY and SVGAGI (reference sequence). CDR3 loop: CASSDRGIMNTEAFF. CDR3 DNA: TGTGCCAGCAGTGACCGAGGGATCATGAACACTGAAGCTTTCTTT.

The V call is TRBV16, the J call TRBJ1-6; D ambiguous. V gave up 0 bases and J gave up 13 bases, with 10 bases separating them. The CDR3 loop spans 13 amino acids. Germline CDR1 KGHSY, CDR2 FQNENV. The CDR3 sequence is CASSQSGEAPLHF. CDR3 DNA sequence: TGTGCCAGCAGCCAATCCGGGGAGGCCCCCCTCCACTTT.